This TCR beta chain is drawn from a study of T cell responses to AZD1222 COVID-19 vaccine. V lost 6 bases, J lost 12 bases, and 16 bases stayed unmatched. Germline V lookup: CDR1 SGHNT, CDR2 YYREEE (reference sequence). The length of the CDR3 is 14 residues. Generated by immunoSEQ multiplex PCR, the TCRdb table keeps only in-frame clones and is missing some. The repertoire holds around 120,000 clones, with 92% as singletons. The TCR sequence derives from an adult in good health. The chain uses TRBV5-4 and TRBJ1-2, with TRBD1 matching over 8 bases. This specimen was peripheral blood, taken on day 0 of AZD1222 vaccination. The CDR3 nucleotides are TGTGCCAGCACCGATCAAATGGACAGGGAAAGTAACACCTTC. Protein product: CASTDQMDRESNTF.